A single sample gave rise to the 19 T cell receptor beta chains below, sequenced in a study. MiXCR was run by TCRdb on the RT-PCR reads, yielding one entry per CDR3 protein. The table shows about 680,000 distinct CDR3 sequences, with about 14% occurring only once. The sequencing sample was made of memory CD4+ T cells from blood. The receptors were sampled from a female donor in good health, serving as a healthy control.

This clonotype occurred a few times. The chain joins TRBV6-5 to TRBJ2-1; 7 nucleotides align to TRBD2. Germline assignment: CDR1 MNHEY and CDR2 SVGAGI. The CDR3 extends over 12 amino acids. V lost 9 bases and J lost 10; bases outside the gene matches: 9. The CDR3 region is CASGRGDREQFF. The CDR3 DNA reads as TGTGCCAGTGGCCGGGGGGATCGGGAGCAGTTCTTC.

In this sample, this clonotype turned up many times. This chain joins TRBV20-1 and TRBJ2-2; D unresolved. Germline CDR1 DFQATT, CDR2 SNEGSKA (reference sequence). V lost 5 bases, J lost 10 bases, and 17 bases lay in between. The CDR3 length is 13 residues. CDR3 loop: CSAVDRRTVELFF. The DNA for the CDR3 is TGCAGTGCTGTTGACCGCCGTACTGTGGAGCTGTTTTTT.

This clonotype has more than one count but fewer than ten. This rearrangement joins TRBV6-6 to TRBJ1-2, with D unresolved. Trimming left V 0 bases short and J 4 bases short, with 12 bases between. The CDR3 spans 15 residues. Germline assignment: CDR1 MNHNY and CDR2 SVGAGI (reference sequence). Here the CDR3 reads CASSYSKDAAYGYTF. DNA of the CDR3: TGTGCCAGCAGTTACTCGAAGGACGCGGCCTATGGCTACACCTTC.

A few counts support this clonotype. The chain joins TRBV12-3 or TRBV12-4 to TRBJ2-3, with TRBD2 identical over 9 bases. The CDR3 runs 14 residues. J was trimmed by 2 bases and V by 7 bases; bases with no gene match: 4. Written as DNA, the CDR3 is TGTGCCAGCACCATAGCGGGAGACACAGATACGCAGTATTTT. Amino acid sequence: CASTIAGDTDTQYF.

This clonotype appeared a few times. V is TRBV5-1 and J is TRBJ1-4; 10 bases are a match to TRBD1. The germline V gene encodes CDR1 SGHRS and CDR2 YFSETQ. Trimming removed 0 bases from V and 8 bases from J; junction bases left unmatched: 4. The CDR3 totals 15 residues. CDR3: CASSLAGQGSEKLFF. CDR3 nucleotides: TGCGCCAGCAGCTTGGCGGGACAGGGGAGCGAAAAACTGTTTTTT.

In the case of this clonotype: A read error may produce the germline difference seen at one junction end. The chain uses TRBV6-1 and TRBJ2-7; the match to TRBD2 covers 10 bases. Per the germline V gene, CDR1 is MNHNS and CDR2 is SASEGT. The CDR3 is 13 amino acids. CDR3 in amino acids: CASSEDVGTSVLF. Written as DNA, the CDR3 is TGTGCCAGCAGTGAAGATGTCGGGACTAGCGTCCTCTTC.

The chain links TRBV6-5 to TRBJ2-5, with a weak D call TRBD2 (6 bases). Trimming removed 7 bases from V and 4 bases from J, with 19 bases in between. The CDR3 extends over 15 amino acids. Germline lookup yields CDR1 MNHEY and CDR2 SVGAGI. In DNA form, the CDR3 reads TGTGCCAGCAAAAGGGGCCCGGGGGATTTAGAGACCCAGTACTTC. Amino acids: CASKRGPGDLETQYF.

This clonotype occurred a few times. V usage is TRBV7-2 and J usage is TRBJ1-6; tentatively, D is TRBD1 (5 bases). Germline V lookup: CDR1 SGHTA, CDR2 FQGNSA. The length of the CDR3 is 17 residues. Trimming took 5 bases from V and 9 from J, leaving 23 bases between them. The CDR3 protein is CASSAQTPGSSRSPLHF. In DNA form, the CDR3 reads TGTGCCAGCAGCGCACAAACCCCAGGGTCTTCGCGTTCACCCCTCCACTTT. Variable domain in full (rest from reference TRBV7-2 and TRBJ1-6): GAGVSQSPSNKVTEKGKDVELRCDPISGHTALYWYRQSLGQGLEFLIYFQGNSAPDKSGLPSDRFSAERTGGSVSTLTIQRTQQEDSAVYLCASSAQTPGSSRSPLHFGNGTRLTVT.

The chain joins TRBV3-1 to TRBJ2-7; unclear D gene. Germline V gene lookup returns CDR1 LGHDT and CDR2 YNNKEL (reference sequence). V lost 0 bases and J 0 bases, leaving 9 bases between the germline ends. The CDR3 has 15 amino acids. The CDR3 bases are TGTGCCAGCAGCCAAGATCCCTCGAGCTCCTACGAGCAGTACTTC. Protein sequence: CASSQDPSSSYEQYF.

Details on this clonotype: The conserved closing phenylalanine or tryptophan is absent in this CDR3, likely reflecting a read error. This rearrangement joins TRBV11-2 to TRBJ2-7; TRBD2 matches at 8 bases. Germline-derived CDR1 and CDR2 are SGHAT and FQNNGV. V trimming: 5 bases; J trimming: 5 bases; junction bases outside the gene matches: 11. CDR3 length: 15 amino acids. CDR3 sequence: CASSPHSGMVDEQYL. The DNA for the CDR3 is TGTGCCAGCAGCCCACATAGCGGGATGGTCGACGAGCAGTACTTA.

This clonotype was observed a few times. As DNA, the CDR3 is TGTGCCAGCAGCCCCGGACAGGGGGCCATGAACACTGAAGCTTTCTTT. This codes for CASSPGQGAMNTEAFF. The chain recombines TRBV4-2 with TRBJ1-1; TRBD1 matches 11 bases. The trim removed 4 bases at V and 0 bases at J, leaving 4 bases unmatched. CDR1 and CDR2 from the germline V gene are LGHNA and YNFKEQ. CDR3 size: 16 residues.

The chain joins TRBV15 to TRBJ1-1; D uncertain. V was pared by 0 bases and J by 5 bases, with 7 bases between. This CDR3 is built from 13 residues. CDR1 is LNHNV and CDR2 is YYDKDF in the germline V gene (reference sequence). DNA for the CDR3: TGTGCCACCAGCAGAGATTGGGAGACTGAAGCTTTCTTT. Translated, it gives CATSRDWETEAFF.

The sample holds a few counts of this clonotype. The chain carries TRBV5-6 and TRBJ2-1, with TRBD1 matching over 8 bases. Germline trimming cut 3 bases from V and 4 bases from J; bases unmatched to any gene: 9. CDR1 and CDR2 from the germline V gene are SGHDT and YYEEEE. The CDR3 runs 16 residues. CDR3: CASSYQTGAGYNEQFF. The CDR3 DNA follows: TGTGCCAGCAGCTACCAGACAGGGGCAGGATACAATGAGCAGTTCTTC. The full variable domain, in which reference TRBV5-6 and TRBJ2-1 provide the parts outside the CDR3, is DAGVTQSPTHLIKTRGQQVTLRCSPKSGHDTVSWYQQALGQGPQFIFQYYEEEERQRGNFPDRFSGHQFPNYSSELNVNALLLGDSALYLCASSYQTGAGYNEQFFGPGTRLTVL.

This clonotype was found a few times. CDR3 DNA: TGTGCCAGCAGCTACGACAGGGAGTCGTACACTGAAGCTTTCTTT. This encodes CASSYDRESYTEAFF. The genes are TRBV7-2 and TRBJ1-1, with 7 bases matching TRBD1. CDR3 length: 15 residues. V lost 4 bases and J lost 3; bases outside the gene matches: 8. Germline lookup yields CDR1 SGHTA and CDR2 FQGNSA.

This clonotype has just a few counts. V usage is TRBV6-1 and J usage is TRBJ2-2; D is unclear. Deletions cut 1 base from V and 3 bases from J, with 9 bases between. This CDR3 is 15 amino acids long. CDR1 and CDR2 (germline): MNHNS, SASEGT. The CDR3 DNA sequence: TGTGCCAGCAGTGAAGGGAATTGGGACACCGGGGAGCTGTTTTTT. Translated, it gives CASSEGNWDTGELFF.

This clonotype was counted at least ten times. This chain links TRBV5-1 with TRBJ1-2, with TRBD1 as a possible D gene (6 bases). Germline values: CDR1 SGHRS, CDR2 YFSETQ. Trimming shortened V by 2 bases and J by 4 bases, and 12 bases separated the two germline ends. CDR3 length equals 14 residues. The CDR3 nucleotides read TGCGCCAGCAGCTTACCCGGACAGTCCTATGGCTACACCTTC. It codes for CASSLPGQSYGYTF.

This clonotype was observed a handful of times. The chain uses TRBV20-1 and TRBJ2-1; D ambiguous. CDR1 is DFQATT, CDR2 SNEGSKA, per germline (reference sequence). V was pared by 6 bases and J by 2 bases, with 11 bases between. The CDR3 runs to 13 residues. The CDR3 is CSATLSTYNEQFF. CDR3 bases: TGCAGTGCCACCCTAAGCACCTACAATGAGCAGTTCTTC.

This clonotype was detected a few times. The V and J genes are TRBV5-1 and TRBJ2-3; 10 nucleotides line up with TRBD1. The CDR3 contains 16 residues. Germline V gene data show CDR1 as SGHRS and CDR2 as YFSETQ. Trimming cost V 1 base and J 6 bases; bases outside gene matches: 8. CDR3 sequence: CASSLQMDRGVDTQYF. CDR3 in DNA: TGCGCCAGCAGCTTGCAAATGGACAGGGGGGTCGATACGCAGTATTTT.

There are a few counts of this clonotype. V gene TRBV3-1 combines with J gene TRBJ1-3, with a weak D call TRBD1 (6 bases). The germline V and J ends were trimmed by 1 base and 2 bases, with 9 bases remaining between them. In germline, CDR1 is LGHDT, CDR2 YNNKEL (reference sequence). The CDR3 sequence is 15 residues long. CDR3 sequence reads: CASSQVSGAGNTIYF. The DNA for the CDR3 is TGTGCCAGCAGCCAAGTATCAGGGGCTGGAAACACCATATATTTT. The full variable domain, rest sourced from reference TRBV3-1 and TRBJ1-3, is DTAVSQTPKYLVTQMGNDKSIKCEQNLGHDTMYWYKQDSKKFLKIMFSYNNKELIINETVPNRFSPKSPDKAHLNLHINSLELGDSAVYFCASSQVSGAGNTIYFGEGSWLTVV.